These T cell receptor beta chains were read from a single sample in a study of T cells in Graves' hyperthyroidism and ophthalmopathy. MiXCR was run by TCRdb on the multiplex PCR reads, yielding one entry per CDR3 protein. The sample has 640,000 or so distinct CDR3 sequences; roughly 15% are singletons. The sequencing input was blood. These receptors came from a woman aged 40 to 50 with Graves' ophthalmopathy. Both conserved end residues are part of each CDR3. Each record gives: V gene, J gene, D gene, clone size, CDR3 protein, CDR3 DNA. A D gene is named only where the DNA matches it firmly. Expanded clones are given a class, and other clones once, few, many or no size at all.

V gene: TRBV12-3/TRBV12-4
J gene: TRBJ2-5
D gene: TRBD2
clone size: -
CDR3 protein: CASSLVGLAGEMETQYF
CDR3 DNA: TGTGCCAGCAGTTTAGTCGGACTAGCGGGAGAGATGGAGACCCAGTACTTC

V gene: TRBV5-1
J gene: TRBJ2-5
D gene: -
clone size: -
CDR3 protein: CASSLGVVTQETQYF
CDR3 DNA: TGCGCCAGCAGCTTGGGTGTGGTCACACAAGAGACCCAGTACTTC

V gene: TRBV6-2/TRBV6-3
J gene: TRBJ1-5
D gene: -
clone size: many
CDR3 protein: CASSYRAGIRNQPQHF
CDR3 DNA: TGTGCCAGCAGTTACAGGGCAGGGATTCGCAATCAGCCCCAGCATTTT

V gene: TRBV7-8
J gene: TRBJ2-5
D gene: TRBD2
clone size: -
CDR3 protein: CASSPVPIAGGTQETQYF
CDR3 DNA: TGTGCCAGCAGCCCCGTACCGATAGCGGGGGGCACCCAAGAGACCCAGTACTTC

V gene: TRBV24-1
J gene: TRBJ1-1
D gene: -
clone size: many
CDR3 protein: CATRLPGHQNTEAFF
CDR3 DNA: TGTGCCACCAGACTTCCGGGACACCAGAACACTGAAGCTTTCTTT

V gene: TRBV12-3/TRBV12-4
J gene: TRBJ2-7
D gene: TRBD2
clone size: -
CDR3 protein: CASMEGLAGVRINYEQYF
CDR3 DNA: TGTGCCAGTATGGAGGGACTAGCGGGAGTTCGGATAAACTACGAGCAGTACTTC

V gene: TRBV7-9
J gene: TRBJ1-1
D gene: -
clone size: -
CDR3 protein: CASSLEVGEAFF
CDR3 DNA: TGTGCCAGCAGCTTAGAGGTGGGGGAAGCTTTCTTT

V gene: TRBV20-1
J gene: TRBJ2-7
D gene: TRBD2
clone size: few
CDR3 protein: CSASGLAGLPYEQYF
CDR3 DNA: TGCAGTGCTAGCGGACTAGCGGGACTCCCCTACGAGCAGTACTTC

V gene: TRBV6-5
J gene: TRBJ2-7
D gene: TRBD1
clone size: many
CDR3 protein: CASSYHSGTGSYEQYF
CDR3 DNA: TGTGCCAGCAGTTACCATTCCGGGACAGGGTCATACGAGCAGTACTTC

V gene: TRBV18
J gene: TRBJ2-1
D gene: -
clone size: once
CDR3 protein: CASSPPGATNEQFF
CDR3 DNA: TGTGCCAGCTCACCACCAGGGGCGACAAATGAGCAGTTCTTC

V gene: TRBV14
J gene: TRBJ2-7
D gene: -
clone size: few
CDR3 protein: CASSQDVEGYEQYF
CDR3 DNA: TGTGCCAGCAGCCAAGATGTCGAAGGCTACGAGCAGTACTTC

V gene: TRBV7-4
J gene: TRBJ2-7
D gene: -
clone size: many
CDR3 protein: CASSPGAEYEQYF
CDR3 DNA: TGTGCCAGCAGCCCCGGCGCCGAATACGAGCAGTACTTC

V gene: TRBV6-2/TRBV6-3
J gene: TRBJ2-7
D gene: -
clone size: -
CDR3 protein: CASSYSTPGVAEQYF
CDR3 DNA: TGTGCCAGCAGTTACTCTACGCCGGGAGTGGCCGAGCAGTACTTC

V gene: TRBV27
J gene: TRBJ2-7
D gene: -
clone size: few
CDR3 protein: CASSLKGKAYEQYF
CDR3 DNA: TGTGCCAGCAGTTTAAAGGGCAAGGCCTACGAGCAGTACTTC

V gene: TRBV7-8
J gene: TRBJ1-1
D gene: -
clone size: many
CDR3 protein: CASRDRPMNTEAFF
CDR3 DNA: TGTGCCAGCAGAGACAGACCTATGAACACTGAAGCTTTCTTT

V gene: TRBV20-1
J gene: TRBJ2-7
D gene: -
clone size: many
CDR3 protein: CSARVTNSYEQYF
CDR3 DNA: TGCAGTGCTAGAGTCACGAATTCCTACGAGCAGTACTTC

V gene: TRBV5-1
J gene: TRBJ2-5
D gene: -
clone size: -
CDR3 protein: CASSWSRQVQETQYF
CDR3 DNA: TGCGCCAGCAGCTGGTCTAGGCAGGTCCAAGAGACCCAGTACTTC

V gene: TRBV5-6
J gene: TRBJ1-1
D gene: -
clone size: many
CDR3 protein: CASSSTRDGFLNTEAFF
CDR3 DNA: TGTGCCAGCAGCTCGACCCGGGACGGATTTTTGAACACTGAAGCTTTCTTT

V gene: TRBV2
J gene: TRBJ1-2
D gene: -
clone size: many
CDR3 protein: CASSKRGLDGYTF
CDR3 DNA: TGTGCCAGCAGTAAAAGGGGGTTGGATGGCTACACCTTC

V gene: TRBV4-3
J gene: TRBJ2-7
D gene: TRBD2
clone size: many
CDR3 protein: CASSQEIRTSVYEQYF
CDR3 DNA: TGCGCCAGCAGCCAAGAAATCCGGACTAGCGTGTACGAGCAGTACTTC

V gene: TRBV29-1
J gene: TRBJ2-7
D gene: TRBD2
clone size: -
CDR3 protein: CSATSQSTYEQYF
CDR3 DNA: TGCAGCGCGACTAGCCAGTCTACCTACGAGCAGTACTTC

V gene: TRBV28
J gene: TRBJ2-7
D gene: -
clone size: many
CDR3 protein: CASSPRLQSVEQYF
CDR3 DNA: TGTGCCAGCAGTCCCAGGTTACAGAGTGTCGAGCAGTACTTC

V gene: TRBV2
J gene: TRBJ2-2
D gene: -
clone size: -
CDR3 protein: CASHRYAGELFF
CDR3 DNA: TGTGCCAGCCATAGATACGCCGGGGAGCTGTTTTTT

V gene: TRBV6-2/TRBV6-3
J gene: TRBJ2-7
D gene: TRBD2
clone size: many
CDR3 protein: CASSYPHLGLALSYEQYF
CDR3 DNA: TGTGCCAGCAGTTACCCTCACCTGGGACTAGCCCTTTCCTACGAGCAGTACTTC

V gene: TRBV12-3/TRBV12-4
J gene: TRBJ2-7
D gene: TRBD1
clone size: many
CDR3 protein: CASNDRVGEQYF
CDR3 DNA: TGTGCCAGCAACGACAGGGTCGGCGAGCAGTACTTC

V gene: TRBV28
J gene: TRBJ1-5
D gene: -
clone size: many
CDR3 protein: CASSSLAGRGRGVNQPQHF
CDR3 DNA: TGTGCCAGCAGTTCTTTAGCTGGACGCGGACGCGGTGTCAATCAGCCCCAGCATTTT

V gene: TRBV30
J gene: TRBJ1-5
D gene: -
clone size: -
CDR3 protein: CAWTTGRNQPQHF
CDR3 DNA: TGTGCCTGGACGACAGGTCGGAATCAGCCCCAGCATTTT

V gene: TRBV7-8
J gene: TRBJ1-1
D gene: -
clone size: many
CDR3 protein: CASSLAVTELNTEAFF
CDR3 DNA: TGTGCCAGCAGCTTAGCCGTCACAGAGTTGAACACTGAAGCTTTCTTT

V gene: TRBV12-3/TRBV12-4
J gene: TRBJ2-7
D gene: -
clone size: many
CDR3 protein: CASSLRLAGNYEQYF
CDR3 DNA: TGTGCCAGCAGTTTAAGGTTGGCCGGAAACTACGAGCAGTACTTC

V gene: TRBV27
J gene: TRBJ2-7
D gene: -
clone size: many
CDR3 protein: CASSGRDTTYEQYF
CDR3 DNA: TGTGCCAGCAGTGGCCGGGACACCACCTACGAGCAGTACTTC

V gene: TRBV28
J gene: TRBJ1-1
D gene: -
clone size: many
CDR3 protein: CASGVLGGATEAFF
CDR3 DNA: TGTGCCAGCGGGGTTCTCGGAGGGGCCACTGAAGCTTTCTTT

V gene: TRBV29-1
J gene: TRBJ2-5
D gene: TRBD2
clone size: many
CDR3 protein: CSVHRLAGVAETQYF
CDR3 DNA: TGCAGCGTTCACAGGCTAGCGGGAGTCGCTGAGACCCAGTACTTC

V gene: TRBV29-1
J gene: TRBJ1-2
D gene: -
clone size: few
CDR3 protein: CSVVPKRATQILEVYTF
CDR3 DNA: TGCAGCGTTGTCCCGAAACGAGCTACACAGATACTAGAGGTCTACACCTTC

V gene: TRBV4-2
J gene: TRBJ2-2
D gene: -
clone size: -
CDR3 protein: CASSQAQNTGELFF
CDR3 DNA: TGTGCCAGCAGCCAGGCACAAAACACCGGGGAGCTGTTTTTT

V gene: TRBV5-1
J gene: TRBJ2-5
D gene: -
clone size: few
CDR3 protein: CASSLRLTGNQETQYF
CDR3 DNA: TGCGCCAGCAGCTTGCGTTTGACAGGAAACCAAGAGACCCAGTACTTC

V gene: TRBV20-1
J gene: TRBJ1-2
D gene: -
clone size: many
CDR3 protein: CSARRGKTNYGYTF
CDR3 DNA: TGCAGTGCTAGACGAGGCAAAACTAACTATGGCTACACCTTC

V gene: TRBV10-3
J gene: TRBJ1-1
D gene: TRBD1
clone size: many
CDR3 protein: CAISIDRGNTEAFF
CDR3 DNA: TGTGCCATCAGTATAGACAGGGGCAACACTGAAGCTTTCTTT

V gene: TRBV11-2
J gene: TRBJ2-7
D gene: -
clone size: many
CDR3 protein: CASSPPGGTGTYEQYF
CDR3 DNA: TGTGCCAGCAGCCCTCCCGGGGGGACAGGAACCTACGAGCAGTACTTC

V gene: TRBV10-2
J gene: TRBJ1-1
D gene: -
clone size: many
CDR3 protein: CASSAIGAEAFF
CDR3 DNA: TGCGCCAGCAGCGCGATTGGGGCTGAAGCTTTCTTT

V gene: TRBV11-2
J gene: TRBJ1-3
D gene: -
clone size: -
CDR3 protein: CASSLVGESISGNTIYF
CDR3 DNA: TGTGCCAGCAGCTTAGTGGGAGAGTCTATCTCTGGAAACACCATATATTTT

V gene: TRBV28
J gene: TRBJ1-1
D gene: -
clone size: many
CDR3 protein: CASSTRPNENTEAFF
CDR3 DNA: TGTGCCAGTTCTACCCGACCTAATGAGAACACTGAAGCTTTCTTT

V gene: TRBV18
J gene: TRBJ1-5
D gene: -
clone size: -
CDR3 protein: CASSPGEGYSNQPQHF
CDR3 DNA: TGTGCCAGCTCACCCGGAGAGGGTTATAGCAATCAGCCCCAGCATTTT

V gene: TRBV5-1
J gene: TRBJ1-1
D gene: -
clone size: many
CDR3 protein: CASSGGDMNTEAFF
CDR3 DNA: TGCGCCAGCAGTGGGGGTGATATGAACACTGAAGCTTTCTTT